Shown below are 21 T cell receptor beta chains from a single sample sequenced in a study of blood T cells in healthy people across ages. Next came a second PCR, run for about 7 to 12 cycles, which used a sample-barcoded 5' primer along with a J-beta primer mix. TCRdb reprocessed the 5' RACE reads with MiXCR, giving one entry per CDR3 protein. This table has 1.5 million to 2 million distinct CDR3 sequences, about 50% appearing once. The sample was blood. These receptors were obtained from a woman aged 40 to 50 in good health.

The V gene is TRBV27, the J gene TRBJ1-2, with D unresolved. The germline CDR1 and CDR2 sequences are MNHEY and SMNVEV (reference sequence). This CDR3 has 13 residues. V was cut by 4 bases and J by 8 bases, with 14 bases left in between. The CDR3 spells CASSSTEWEGYTF. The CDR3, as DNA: TGTGCCAGCAGTTCAACGGAGTGGGAAGGCTACACCTTC.

This chain's CDR3 is CAISPGFKSAKNIQYF. DNA of the CDR3: TGTGCCATCAGTCCAGGTTTCAAGTCAGCTAAAAACATTCAGTACTTC. The V gene is TRBV10-3, the J gene TRBJ2-7, with unresolved D. Near its end, the DNA agrees better with TRBJ2-4, so the J call may be wrong. Per germline, CDR1 ENHRY and CDR2 SYGVKD. This CDR3 is 16 amino acids long.

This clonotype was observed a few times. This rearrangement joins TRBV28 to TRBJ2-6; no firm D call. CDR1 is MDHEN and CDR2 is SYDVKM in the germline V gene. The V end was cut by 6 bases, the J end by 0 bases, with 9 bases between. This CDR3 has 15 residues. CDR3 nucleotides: TGTGCCAGCAGACAGCCTACCTCTGGGGCCAACGTCCTGACTTTC. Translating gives CASRQPTSGANVLTF.

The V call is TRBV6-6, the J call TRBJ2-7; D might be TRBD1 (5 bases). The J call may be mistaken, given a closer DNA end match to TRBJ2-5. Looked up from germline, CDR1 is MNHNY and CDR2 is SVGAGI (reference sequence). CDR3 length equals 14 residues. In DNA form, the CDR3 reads TGTGCCAGCAGTTACTGGGGCCTAGGCGAGACCCAGTACTTC. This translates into CASSYWGLGETQYF.

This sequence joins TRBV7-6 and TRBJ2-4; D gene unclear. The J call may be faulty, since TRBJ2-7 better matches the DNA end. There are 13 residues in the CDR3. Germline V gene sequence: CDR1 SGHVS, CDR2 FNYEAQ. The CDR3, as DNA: TGTGCCAGCAGCTCCACGGCCGGCTACGAGCAGTACTTC. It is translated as CASSSTAGYEQYF.

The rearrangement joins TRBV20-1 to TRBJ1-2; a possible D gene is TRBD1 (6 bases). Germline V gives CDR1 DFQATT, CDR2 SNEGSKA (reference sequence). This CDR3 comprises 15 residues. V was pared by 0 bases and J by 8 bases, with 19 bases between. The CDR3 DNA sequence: TGCAGTGCTAGAGATTTAAACAGGGAGTTGAGAGGCTACACCTTC. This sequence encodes CSARDLNRELRGYTF.

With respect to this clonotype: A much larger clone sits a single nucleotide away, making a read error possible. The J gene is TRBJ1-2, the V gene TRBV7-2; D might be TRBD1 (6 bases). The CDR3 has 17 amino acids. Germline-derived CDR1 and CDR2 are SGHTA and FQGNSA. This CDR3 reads CANSLVAGAIGSRGYTF. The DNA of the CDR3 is TGTGCCAACAGCTTAGTGGCGGGGGCGATCGGGTCGCGGGGCTACACCTTC. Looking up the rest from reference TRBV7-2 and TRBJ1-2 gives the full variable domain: GAGVSQSPSNKVTEKGKDVELRCDPISGHTALYWYRQSLGQGLEFLIYFQGNSAPDKSGLPSDRFSAERTGGSVSTLTIQRTQQEDSAVYLCANSLVAGAIGSRGYTFGSGTRLTVV.

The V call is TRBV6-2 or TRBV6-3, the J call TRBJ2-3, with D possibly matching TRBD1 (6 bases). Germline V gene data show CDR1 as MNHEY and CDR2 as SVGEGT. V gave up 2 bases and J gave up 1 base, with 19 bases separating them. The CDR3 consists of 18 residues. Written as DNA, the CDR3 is TGTGCCAGCAGTTACCCCAACTACAGGGTGACTGGCACAGATACGCAGTATTTT. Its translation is CASSYPNYRVTGTDTQYF.

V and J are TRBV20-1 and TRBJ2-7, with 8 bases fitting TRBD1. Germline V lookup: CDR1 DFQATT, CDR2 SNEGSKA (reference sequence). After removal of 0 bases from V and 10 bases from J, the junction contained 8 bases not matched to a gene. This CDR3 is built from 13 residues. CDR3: CSARDRRDRNQYF. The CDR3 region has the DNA TGCAGTGCTAGAGATCGTAGGGACAGGAACCAGTACTTC.

CDR3 bases: TGTGCCAGCAGCTTAGTGTCCGTTGGTCAGTTCTTC. Translating gives CASSLVSVGQFF. This chain uses TRBV7-2 with TRBJ2-1; D call uncertain. V lost 1 base and J 13 bases, leaving 11 bases between the germline ends. Germline V gives CDR1 SGHTA, CDR2 FQGNSA. The CDR3 is 12 residues long.

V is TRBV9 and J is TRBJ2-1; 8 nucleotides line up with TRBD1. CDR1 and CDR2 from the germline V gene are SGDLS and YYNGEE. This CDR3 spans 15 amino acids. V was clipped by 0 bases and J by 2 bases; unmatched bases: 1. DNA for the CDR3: TGTGCCAGCAGCGTAGAGGACAGGGCCTACAATGAGCAGTTCTTC. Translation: CASSVEDRAYNEQFF.

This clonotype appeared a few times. The CDR3 sequence: CASSQDSQGVGSYNEQFF. The CDR3 DNA follows: TGCGCCAGCAGCCAAGATTCGCAGGGGGTGGGCTCCTACAATGAGCAGTTCTTC. V usage is TRBV4-3 and J usage is TRBJ2-1; 7 nucleotides match TRBD1. V lost 0 bases and J lost 0; bases outside the gene matches: 8. The CDR3 consists of 18 residues. The germline V gene encodes CDR1 LGHNA and CDR2 YSLEER.

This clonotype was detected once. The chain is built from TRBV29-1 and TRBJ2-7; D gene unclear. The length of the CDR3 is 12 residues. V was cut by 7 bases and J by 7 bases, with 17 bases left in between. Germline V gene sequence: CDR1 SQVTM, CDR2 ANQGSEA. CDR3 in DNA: TGCAGCGCAATGGACGGCAACAATGAGCAGTACTTC. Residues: CSAMDGNNEQYF.

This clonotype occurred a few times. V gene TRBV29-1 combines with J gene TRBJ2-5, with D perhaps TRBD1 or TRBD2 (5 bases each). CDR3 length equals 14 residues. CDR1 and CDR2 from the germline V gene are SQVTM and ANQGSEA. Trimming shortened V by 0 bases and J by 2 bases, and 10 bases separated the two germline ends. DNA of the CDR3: TGCAGCGTTGAAGATGGGACCATTCAAGAGACCCAGTACTTC. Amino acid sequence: CSVEDGTIQETQYF.

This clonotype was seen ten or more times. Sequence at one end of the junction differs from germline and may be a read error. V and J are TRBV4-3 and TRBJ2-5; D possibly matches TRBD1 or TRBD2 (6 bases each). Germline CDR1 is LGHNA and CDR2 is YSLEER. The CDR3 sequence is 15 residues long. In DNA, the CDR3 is TGTGCCAGCAGCCAAGGTGGGGGGCCGCAAGAGACCCAGTACTTC. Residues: CASSQGGGPQETQYF.

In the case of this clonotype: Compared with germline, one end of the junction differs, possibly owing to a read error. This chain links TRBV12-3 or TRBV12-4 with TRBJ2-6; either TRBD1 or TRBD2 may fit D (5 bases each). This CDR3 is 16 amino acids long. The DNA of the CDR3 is TGTGCCAGCAGTTTTTCAGGGCGGACTGGGGCCAACGTCCCGGCTTTC. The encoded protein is CASSFSGRTGANVPAF.

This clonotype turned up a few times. The CDR3 sequence: CASSEIGGPYEQYF. The CDR3 nucleotides read TGTGCCAGCAGTGAAATCGGGGGGCCCTACGAGCAGTACTTC. The chain uses TRBV6-1 and TRBJ2-7, with a tentative D call TRBD2 (7 bases). The CDR3 runs to 14 residues. Deletions cut 2 bases from V and 2 bases from J, with 10 bases between. Germline values: CDR1 MNHNS, CDR2 SASEGT.

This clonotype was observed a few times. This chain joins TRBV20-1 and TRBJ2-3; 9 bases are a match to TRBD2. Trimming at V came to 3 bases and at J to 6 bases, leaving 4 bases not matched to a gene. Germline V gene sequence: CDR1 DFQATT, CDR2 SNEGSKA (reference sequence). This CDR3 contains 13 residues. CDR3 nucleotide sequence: TGCAGTGCTAGGAGACTAGCGGTGGATACGCAGTATTTT. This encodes CSARRLAVDTQYF.

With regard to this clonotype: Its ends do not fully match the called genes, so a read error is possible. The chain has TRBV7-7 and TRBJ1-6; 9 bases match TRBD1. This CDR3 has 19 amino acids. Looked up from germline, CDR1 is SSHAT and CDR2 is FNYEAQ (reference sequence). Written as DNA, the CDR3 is TGTGCTAGCAGCTCTCAGCCCCTGAGGGGACAGGGAGGAGATTCACCCCTCCACTTT. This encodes CASSSQPLRGQGGDSPLHF. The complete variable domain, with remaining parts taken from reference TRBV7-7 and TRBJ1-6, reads GAGVSQSPRYKVTKRGQDVTLRCDPISSHATLYWYQQALGQGPEFLTYFNYEAQPDKSGLPSDRFSAERPEGSISTLTIQRTEQRDSAMYRCASSSQPLRGQGGDSPLHFGNGTRLTVT.

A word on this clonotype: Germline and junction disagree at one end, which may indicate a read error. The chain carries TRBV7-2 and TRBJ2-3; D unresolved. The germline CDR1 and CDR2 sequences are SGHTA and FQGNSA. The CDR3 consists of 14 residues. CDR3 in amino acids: CASSFGPFRDTQYF. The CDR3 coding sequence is TGCGCCAGCAGCTTCGGCCCTTTCAGAGATACGCAGTATTTT. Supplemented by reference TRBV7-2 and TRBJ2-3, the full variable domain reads GAGVSQSPSNKVTEKGKDVELRCDPISGHTALYWYRQSLGQGLEFLIYFQGNSAPDKSGLPSDRFSAERTGGSVSTLTIQRTQQEDSAVYLCASSFGPFRDTQYFGPGTRLTVL.

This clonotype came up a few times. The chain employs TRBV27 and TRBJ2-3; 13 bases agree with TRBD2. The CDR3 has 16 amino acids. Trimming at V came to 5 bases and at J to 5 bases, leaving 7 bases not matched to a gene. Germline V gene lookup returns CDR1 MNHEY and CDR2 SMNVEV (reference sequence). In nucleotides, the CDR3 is TGTGCCAGCAGTCACCCGGGACTAGCGGGATTAGATACGCAGTATTTT. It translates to CASSHPGLAGLDTQYF.